Sequencing of this T cell receptor (beta chain) was carried out in a study of blood T cell repertoires in COVID-19. Study details: The United States, Italy and Spain were the sources of the acute and convalescent COVID-19 samples.

The CDR3 loop spans 13 amino acids. The germline V and J ends were trimmed by 4 bases and 2 bases, with 8 bases remaining between them. CDR1 is SNHLY, CDR2 FYNNEI, per germline. Method: immunoSEQ multiplex PCR; TCRdb's copy keeps in-frame clones and lacks some. This table has under 250,000 clones, 88% appearing once. The receptor was isolated from a woman aged 40 to 55 who had been exposed to COVID-19. Sequencing used PBMCs or T cells enriched from blood (not recorded which). The chain uses TRBV2 and TRBJ2-5; D is undetermined. The CDR3 protein is CASSVNLQETQYF. The CDR3 nucleotides read TGTGCCAGCAGTGTAAACTTACAAGAGACCCAGTACTTC.